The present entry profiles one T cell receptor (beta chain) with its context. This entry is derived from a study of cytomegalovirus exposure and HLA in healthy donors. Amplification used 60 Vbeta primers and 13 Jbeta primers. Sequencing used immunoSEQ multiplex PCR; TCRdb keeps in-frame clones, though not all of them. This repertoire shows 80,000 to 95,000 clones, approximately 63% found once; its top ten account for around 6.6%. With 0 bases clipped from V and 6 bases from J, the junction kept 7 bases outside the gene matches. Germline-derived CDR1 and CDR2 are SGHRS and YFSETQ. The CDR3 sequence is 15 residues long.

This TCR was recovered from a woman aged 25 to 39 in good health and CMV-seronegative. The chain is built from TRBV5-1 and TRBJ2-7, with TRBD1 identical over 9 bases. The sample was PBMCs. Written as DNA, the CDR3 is TGCGCCAGCAGCTTGGAGGGACAGGGTCTACGCGAGCAGTACTTC. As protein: CASSLEGQGLREQYF. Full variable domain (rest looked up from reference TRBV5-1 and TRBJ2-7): KAGVTQTPRYLIKTRGQQVTLSCSPISGHRSVSWYQQTPGQGLQFLFEYFSETQRNKGNFPGRFSGRQFSNSRSEMNVSTLELGDSALYLCASSLEGQGLREQYFGPGTRLTVT.